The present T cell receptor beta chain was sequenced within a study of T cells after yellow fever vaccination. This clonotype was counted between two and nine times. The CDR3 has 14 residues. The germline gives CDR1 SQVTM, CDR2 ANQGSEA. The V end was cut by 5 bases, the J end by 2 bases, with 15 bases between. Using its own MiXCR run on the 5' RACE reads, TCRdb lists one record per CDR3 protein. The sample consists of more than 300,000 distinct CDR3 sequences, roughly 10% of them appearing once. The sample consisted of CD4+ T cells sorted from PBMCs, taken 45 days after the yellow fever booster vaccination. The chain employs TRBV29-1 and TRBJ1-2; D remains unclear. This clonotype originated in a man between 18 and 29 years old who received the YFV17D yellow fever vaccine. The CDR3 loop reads CSVLVQRNNYGYTF. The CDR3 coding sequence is TGCAGCGTTTTGGTCCAGCGAAACAACTATGGCTACACCTTC.